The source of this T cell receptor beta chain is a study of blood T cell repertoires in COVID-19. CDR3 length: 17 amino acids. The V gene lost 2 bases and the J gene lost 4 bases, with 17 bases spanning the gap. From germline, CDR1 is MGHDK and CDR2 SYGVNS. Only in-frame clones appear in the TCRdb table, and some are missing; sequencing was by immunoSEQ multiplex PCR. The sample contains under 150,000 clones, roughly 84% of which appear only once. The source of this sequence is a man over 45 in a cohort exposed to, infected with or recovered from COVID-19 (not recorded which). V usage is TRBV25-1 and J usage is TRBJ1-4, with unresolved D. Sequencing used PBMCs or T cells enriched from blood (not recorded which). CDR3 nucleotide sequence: TGTGCCAGCAGTGAAGTGTTAGGAGGAGGGAGTAATGAAAAACTGTTTTTT. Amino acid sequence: CASSEVLGGGSNEKLFF.